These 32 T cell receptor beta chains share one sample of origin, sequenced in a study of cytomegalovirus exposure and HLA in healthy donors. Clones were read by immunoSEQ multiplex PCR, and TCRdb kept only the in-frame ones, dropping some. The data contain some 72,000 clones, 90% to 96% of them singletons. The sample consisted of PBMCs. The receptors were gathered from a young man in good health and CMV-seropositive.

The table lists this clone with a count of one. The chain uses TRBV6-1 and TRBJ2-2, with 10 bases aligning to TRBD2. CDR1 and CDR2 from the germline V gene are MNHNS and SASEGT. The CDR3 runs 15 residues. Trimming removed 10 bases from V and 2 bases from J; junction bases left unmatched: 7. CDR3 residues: CATSRLAGNTGELFF. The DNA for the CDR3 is TGTGCCACCTCCCGACTAGCGGGCAACACCGGGGAGCTGTTTTTT.

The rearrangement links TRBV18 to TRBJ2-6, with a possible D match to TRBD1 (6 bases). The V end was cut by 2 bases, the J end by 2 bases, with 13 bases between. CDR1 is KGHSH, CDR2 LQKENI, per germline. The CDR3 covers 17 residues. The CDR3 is CASSPSRGSTGANVLTF. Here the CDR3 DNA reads TGTGCCAGCTCACCAAGCAGGGGAAGCACTGGGGCCAACGTCCTGACTTTC.

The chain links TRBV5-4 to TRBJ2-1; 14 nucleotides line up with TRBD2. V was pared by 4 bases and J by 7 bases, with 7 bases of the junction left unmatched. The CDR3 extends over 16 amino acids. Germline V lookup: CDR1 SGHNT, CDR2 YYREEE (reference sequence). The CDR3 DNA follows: TGTGCCAGCAGCCCGCAGACTAGCGGGAGGGTTAATGAGCAGTTCTTC. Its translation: CASSPQTSGRVNEQFF.

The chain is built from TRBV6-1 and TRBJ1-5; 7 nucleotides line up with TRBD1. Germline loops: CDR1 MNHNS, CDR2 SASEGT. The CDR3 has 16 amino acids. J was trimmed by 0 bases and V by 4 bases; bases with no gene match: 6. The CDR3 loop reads CASSVGQVYSNQPQHF. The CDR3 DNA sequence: TGTGCCAGCAGTGTAGGACAGGTTTATAGCAATCAGCCCCAGCATTTT.

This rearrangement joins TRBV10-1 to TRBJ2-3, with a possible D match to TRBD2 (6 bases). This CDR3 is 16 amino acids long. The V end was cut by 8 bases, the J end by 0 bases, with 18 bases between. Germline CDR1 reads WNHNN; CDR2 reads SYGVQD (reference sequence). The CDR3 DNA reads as TGCGCCAGCGGCCCCACGTCGGGACTTAGCACAGATACGCAGTATTTT. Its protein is CASGPTSGLSTDTQYF.

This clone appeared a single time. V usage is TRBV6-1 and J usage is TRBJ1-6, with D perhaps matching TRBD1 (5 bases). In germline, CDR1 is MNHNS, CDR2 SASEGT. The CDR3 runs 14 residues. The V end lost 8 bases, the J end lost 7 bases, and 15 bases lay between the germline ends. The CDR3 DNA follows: TGTGCCAGCTCACCGGGGGGGGGAAATTCACCCCTCCACTTT. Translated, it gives CASSPGGGNSPLHF.

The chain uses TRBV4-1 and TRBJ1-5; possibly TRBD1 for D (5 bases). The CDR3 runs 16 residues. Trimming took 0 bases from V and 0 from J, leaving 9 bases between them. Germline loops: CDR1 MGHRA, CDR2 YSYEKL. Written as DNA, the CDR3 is TGCGCCAGCAGCCAAGAACCGGGGGTTAGCAATCAGCCCCAGCATTTT. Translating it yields CASSQEPGVSNQPQHF.

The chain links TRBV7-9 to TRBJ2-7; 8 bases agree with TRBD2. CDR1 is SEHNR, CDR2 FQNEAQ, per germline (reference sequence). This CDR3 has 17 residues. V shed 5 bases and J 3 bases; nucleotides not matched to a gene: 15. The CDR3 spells CASSTQTSGRRFYEQYF. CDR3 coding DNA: TGTGCCAGCAGCACCCAAACTAGCGGAAGGAGATTCTACGAGCAGTACTTC. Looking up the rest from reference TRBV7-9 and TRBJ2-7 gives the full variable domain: DTGVSQNPRHKITKRGQNVTFRCDPISEHNRLYWYRQTLGQGPEFLTYFQNEAQLEKSRLLSDRFSAERPKGSFSTLEIQRTEQGDSAMYLCASSTQTSGRRFYEQYFGPGTRLTVT.

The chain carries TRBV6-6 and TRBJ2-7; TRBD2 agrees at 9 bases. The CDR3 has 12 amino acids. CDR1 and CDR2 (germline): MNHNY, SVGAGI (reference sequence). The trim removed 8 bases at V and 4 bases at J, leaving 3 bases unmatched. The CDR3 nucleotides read TGTGCCAGCGGGGCGGGGGGGTACGAGCAGTACTTC. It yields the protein CASGAGGYEQYF.

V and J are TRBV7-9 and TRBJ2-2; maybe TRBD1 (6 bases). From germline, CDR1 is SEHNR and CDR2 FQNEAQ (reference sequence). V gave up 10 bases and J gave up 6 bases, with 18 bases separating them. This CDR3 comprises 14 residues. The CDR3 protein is CATNRESLAGELFF. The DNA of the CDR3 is TGTGCCACAAACAGGGAATCTCTAGCCGGGGAGCTGTTTTTT.

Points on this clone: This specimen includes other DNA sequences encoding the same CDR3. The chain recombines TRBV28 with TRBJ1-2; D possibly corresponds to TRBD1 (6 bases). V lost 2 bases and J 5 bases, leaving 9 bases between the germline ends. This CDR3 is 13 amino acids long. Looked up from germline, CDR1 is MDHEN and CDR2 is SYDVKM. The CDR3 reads CASSLGQGYGYTF. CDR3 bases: TGTGCCAGCAGTTTAGGGCAGGGGTATGGCTACACCTTC.

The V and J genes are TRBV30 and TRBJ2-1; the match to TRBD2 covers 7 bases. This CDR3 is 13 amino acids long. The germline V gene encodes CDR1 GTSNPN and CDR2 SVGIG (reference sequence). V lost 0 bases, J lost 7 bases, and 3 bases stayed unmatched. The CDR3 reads CAWSVLALNEQFF. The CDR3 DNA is TGTGCCTGGAGTGTACTAGCGTTAAATGAGCAGTTCTTC.

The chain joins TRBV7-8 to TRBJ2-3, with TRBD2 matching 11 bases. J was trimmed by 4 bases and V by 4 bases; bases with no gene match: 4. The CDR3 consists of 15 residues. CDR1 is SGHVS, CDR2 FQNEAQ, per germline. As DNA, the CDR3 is TGTGCCAGCAGCTACACTAGCGGGGGAGCAGATACGCAGTATTTT. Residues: CASSYTSGGADTQYF.

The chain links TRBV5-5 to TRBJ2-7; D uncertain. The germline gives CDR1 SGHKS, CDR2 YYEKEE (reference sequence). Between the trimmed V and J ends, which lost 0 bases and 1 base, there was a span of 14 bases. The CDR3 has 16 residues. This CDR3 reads CASSLEVRGYSYEQYF. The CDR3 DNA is TGTGCCAGCAGCTTGGAGGTCAGAGGTTATTCCTACGAGCAGTACTTC.

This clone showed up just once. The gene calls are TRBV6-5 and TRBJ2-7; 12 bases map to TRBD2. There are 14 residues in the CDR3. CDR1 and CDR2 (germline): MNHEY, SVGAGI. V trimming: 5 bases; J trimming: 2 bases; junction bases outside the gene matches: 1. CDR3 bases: TGTGCCAGCAGTCCTAGCGGGAGGGCCTACGAGCAGTACTTC. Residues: CASSPSGRAYEQYF.

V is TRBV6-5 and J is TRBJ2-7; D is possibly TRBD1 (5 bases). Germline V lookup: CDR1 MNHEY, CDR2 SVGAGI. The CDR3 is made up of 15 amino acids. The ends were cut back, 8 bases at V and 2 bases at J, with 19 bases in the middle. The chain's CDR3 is CASRLTDSPTYEQYF. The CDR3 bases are TGTGCCAGCCGATTGACTGACAGCCCAACCTACGAGCAGTACTTC.

CDR3 nucleotides: TGTGCCAGCAGCCCCATCTCACCGGGGAACAATGAGCAGTTCTTC. It codes for CASSPISPGNNEQFF. The chain carries TRBV11-2 and TRBJ2-1; tentatively, D is TRBD2 (5 bases). CDR3 length: 15 amino acids. The V end was cut by 5 bases, the J end by 5 bases, with 16 bases between. CDR1 and CDR2 from the germline V gene are SGHAT and FQNNGV. The whole variable domain, remainder taken from reference TRBV11-2 and TRBJ2-1, is EAGVAQSPRYKIIEKRQSVAFWCNPISGHATLYWYQQILGQGPKLLIQFQNNGVVDDSQLPKDRFSAERLKGVDSTLKIQPAKLEDSAVYLCASSPISPGNNEQFFGPGTRLTVL.

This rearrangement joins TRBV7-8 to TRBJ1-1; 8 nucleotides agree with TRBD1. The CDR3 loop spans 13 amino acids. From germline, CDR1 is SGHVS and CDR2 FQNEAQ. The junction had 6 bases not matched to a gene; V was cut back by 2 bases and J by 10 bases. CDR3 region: CASSLTIGTGAFF. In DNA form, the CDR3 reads TGTGCCAGCAGCTTAACGATCGGGACAGGAGCTTTCTTT.

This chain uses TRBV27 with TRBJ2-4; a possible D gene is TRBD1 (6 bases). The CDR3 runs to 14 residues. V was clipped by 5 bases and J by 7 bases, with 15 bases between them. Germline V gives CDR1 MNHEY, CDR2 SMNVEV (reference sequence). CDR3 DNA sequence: TGTGCCAGCAGTCCCAGGACAGAAGGGAACATTCAGTACTTC. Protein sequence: CASSPRTEGNIQYF.

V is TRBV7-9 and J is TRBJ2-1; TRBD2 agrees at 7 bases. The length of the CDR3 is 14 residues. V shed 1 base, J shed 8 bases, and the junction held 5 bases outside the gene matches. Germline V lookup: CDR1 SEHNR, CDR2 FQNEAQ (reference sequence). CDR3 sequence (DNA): TGTGCCAGCAGCTTAGACGGGAGGCGCTATGAGCAGTTCTTC. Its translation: CASSLDGRRYEQFF.

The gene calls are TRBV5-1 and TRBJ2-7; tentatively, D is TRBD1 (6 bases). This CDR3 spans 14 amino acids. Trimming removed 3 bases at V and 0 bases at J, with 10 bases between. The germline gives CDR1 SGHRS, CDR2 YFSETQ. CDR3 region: CASSWDTSSYEQYF. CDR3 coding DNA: TGCGCCAGCAGCTGGGACACGAGCTCCTACGAGCAGTACTTC.

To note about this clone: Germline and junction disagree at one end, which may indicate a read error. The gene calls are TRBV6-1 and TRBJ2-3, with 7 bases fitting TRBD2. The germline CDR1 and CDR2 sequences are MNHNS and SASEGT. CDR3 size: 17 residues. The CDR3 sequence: CACREATSPQKADTQYF. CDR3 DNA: TGTGCCTGCAGGGAAGCGACTAGCCCCCAAAAGGCAGATACGCAGTATTTT.

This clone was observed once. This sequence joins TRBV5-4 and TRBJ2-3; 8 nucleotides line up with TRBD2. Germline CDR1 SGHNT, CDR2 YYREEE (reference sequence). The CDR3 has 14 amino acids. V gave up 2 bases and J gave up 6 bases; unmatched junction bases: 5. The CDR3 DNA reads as TGTGCCAGCAGCTTCAACAGACTAGCGGATACGCAGTATTTT. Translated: CASSFNRLADTQYF.

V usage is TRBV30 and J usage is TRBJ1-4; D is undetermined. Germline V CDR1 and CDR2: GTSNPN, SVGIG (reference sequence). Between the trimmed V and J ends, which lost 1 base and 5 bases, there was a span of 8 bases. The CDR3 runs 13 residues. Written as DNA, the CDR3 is TGTGCCTGGAGTGGGGCCCTAAATGAAAAACTGTTTTTT. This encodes CAWSGALNEKLFF.

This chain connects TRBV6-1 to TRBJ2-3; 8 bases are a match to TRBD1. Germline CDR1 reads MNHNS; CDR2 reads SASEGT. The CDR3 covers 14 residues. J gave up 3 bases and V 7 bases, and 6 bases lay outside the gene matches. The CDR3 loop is CASTAGQGTDTQYF. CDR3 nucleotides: TGTGCCAGCACTGCTGGACAGGGAACAGATACGCAGTATTTT.

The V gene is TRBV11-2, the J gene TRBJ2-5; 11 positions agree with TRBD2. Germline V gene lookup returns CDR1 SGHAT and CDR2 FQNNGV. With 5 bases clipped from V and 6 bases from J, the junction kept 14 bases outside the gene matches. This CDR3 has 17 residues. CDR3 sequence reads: CASSPAGVAGGWKTQYF. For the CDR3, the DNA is TGTGCCAGCAGCCCGGCTGGGGTAGCGGGAGGGTGGAAGACCCAGTACTTC. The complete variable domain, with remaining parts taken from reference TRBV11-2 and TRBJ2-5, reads EAGVAQSPRYKIIEKRQSVAFWCNPISGHATLYWYQQILGQGPKLLIQFQNNGVVDDSQLPKDRFSAERLKGVDSTLKIQPAKLEDSAVYLCASSPAGVAGGWKTQYFGPGTRLLVL.

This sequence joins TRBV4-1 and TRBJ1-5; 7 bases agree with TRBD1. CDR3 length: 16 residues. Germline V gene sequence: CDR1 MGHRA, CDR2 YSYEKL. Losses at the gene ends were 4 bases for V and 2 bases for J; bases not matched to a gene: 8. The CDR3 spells CASSPEMTGRNQPQHF. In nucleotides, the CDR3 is TGCGCCAGCAGCCCCGAAATGACAGGGCGCAATCAGCCCCAGCATTTT.

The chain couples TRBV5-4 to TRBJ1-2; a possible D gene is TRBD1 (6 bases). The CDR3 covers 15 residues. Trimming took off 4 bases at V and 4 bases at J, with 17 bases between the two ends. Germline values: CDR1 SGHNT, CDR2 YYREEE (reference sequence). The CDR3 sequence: CASSRQAGDLYGYTF. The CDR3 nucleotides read TGTGCCAGCAGCCGGCAGGCAGGGGACCTCTATGGCTACACCTTC.

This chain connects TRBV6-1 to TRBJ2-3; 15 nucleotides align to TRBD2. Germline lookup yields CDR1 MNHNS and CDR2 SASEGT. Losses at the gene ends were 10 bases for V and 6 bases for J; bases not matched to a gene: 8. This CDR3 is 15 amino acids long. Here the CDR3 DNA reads TGTGCCACCGCGGGACTAGCGGGAGGATCGGATACGCAGTATTTT. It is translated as CATAGLAGGSDTQYF.

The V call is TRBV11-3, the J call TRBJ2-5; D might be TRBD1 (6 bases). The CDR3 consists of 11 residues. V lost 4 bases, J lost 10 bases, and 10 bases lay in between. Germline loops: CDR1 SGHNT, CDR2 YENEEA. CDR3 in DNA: TGTGCCAGCAGCTCCAGGGGATGCCAGTACTTC. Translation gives CASSSRGCQYF.

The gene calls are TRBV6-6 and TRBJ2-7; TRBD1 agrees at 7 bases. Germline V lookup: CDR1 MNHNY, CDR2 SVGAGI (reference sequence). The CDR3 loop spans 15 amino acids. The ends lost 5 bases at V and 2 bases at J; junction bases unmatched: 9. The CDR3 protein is CASSPGQNAAYEQYF. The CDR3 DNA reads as TGTGCCAGCAGTCCGGGACAGAACGCCGCCTACGAGCAGTACTTC.

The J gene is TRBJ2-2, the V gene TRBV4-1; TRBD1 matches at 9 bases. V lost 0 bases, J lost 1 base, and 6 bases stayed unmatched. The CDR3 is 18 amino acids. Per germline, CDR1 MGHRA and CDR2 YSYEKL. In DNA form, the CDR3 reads TGCGCCAGCAGCCAAGAAGGCGGGACAGGGATGAACACCGGGGAGCTGTTTTTT. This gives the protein CASSQEGGTGMNTGELFF.